What follows is one T cell receptor beta chain and its context. Its antigen has not been determined. No qualities accompany the bases; no much larger clone lies one base away. V was cut back by 4 bases and J by 4 bases, leaving a gap of 8 bases between them. As encoded in the germline V gene, CDR1 is SGHRS while CDR2 is YFSETQ. The CDR3, from cysteine to phenylalanine, totals 13 residues. Of the read, only the CDR3 DNA is kept; its 39 bases are in frame from base 1. The instrument given in TCRdb is Illumina NovaSeq 6000. Using 5'RACE with constant-segment primers, TCRalpha and TCRbeta cDNA libraries were constructed, with sample barcodes and unique molecular identifiers added in the process. Trizol reagent was used to extract RNA from every sample. Library amplification was performed in two PCR steps, and a second sample barcode and Illumina TruSeq adapters were introduced in the second step. Sequencing of the libraries was done on an Illumina NovaSeq, producing 2 x 150 bp paired-end reads. Turning to the authors' computational methods: Demultiplexing of reads and collapsing into UMI-guided consensus sequences were performed with migec v1.2.7. Using mixcr v2.1.11, UMI consensuses were aligned to TRA and TRB V and J templates and then assembled into clonotypes. Clonotypes were classified as expanded or contracted when called significant by both edgeR and NoisET, with noise models trained on biological replicates. edgeR calls used a false discovery rate-adjusted p below 0.01 and a log2 fold-change threshold of 1. As an exploratory analysis of dynamics, max-normalized trajectories of the 1000 most abundant clonotypes were examined with PCA combined with hierarchical clustering. Separately sequenced CD4+ and CD8+ repertoires were used to assign a CD4 or CD8 phenotype to each responding clone. Using fastp trimming at Q25 and MiXCR clonotype assembly, TCRdb reanalyzed the public sequencing data and kept in-frame beta chains. Each entry is one CDR3 protein sequence, shown with its most common DNA and genes. TCRdb assigned the V and J calls; the authors' analysis was not used. Across this sample there are roughly 310,000 distinct CDR3 sequences, with around 15% seen only once. The biggest ten clones account for 20% to 25% of the sample.

The data derive from a study of T-cell memory formation after mild COVID-19 (dated by TCRdb to the early 2020s). Looking at the study overall: TCR sequence clusters from the two donors were largely donor specific. In a couple of donors, T-cell clones that expanded and contracted after mild COVID-19 were followed by sequencing TCRalpha and TCRbeta repertoires longitudinally. Two young, previously healthy adult volunteers, one female and one male, were included in the cohort.

General conclusions and limits of the study: Contracting CD4+ clones turned up mainly in the CM and EM memory subsets, whereas EMRA was where CD8+ clones were enriched. SARS-CoV-2 specificity of the second-wave clones peaking on day 37 was not confirmed. The study included only a couple of mild cases, and larger cohorts that include severe cases with pre-infection samples were judged to be necessary. Some responding clones were detected in pre-infection memory, which suggested that pre-existing cross-reactive memory T cells had joined the SARS-CoV-2 response. Balanced CD4/CD8 phenotypes were observed for clones contracting from day 15 to 85, whereas a bias towards CD4+ was observed for a second wave of clones expanding from day 15 to 37.

PBMCs were isolated by Ficoll-Paque density gradient centrifugation. Material for sequencing was PBMCs or a T cell subset sorted from them (not recorded which). This clonotype was sampled from a man between 18 and 29 years old who had mild COVID-19 (a few samples of this study predate the infection). The sample titles of this study are shuffled in the database, so cell type and time point are left out; the donor was told from shared clones. The chain is made from TRBV5-1 and TRBJ1-4; the D gene is perhaps TRBD1, on 5 matching bases. The sequenced DNA: TGCGCCAGCAGCGGCAGGGATAATGAAAAACTGTTTTTT. This translates into CASSGRDNEKLFF.